This T cell receptor (beta chain) was sequenced during a study of Graves' ophthalmopathy and Graves' hyperthyroidism. This clonotype was counted between two and nine times. Diagnosis was based on clinical symptoms, serum thyroxine, TRAb, thyroid ultrasound and orbital computed tomography. Amplification of TCR beta CDR3 regions used RNA transcripts. Second-round multiplex PCR came after first-round RT-PCR with HTBI primers. TCRdb reprocessed the multiplex PCR reads via MiXCR and lists one record per CDR3 protein. The sample gives 660,000 or so distinct CDR3 sequences, roughly two fifths of which show up once; more than 2.5% is in the top ten. Trimming took off 1 base at V and 3 bases at J, with 13 bases between the two ends. Germline values: CDR1 SGHTA, CDR2 FQGNSA. CDR3 length: 15 amino acids.

This receptor was identified in an adult man with Graves' ophthalmopathy. J is TRBJ2-7 and V is TRBV7-2; D perhaps matches TRBD1 (6 bases). Material for sequencing was peripheral blood. The CDR3 sequence is CASSLEDRISYEQYF. DNA of the CDR3: TGTGCCAGCAGCTTAGAGGACAGAATAAGCTACGAGCAGTACTTC.